A single sample gave rise to the 21 T cell receptor beta chains below, sequenced in a study of shared clonotypes between healthy human individuals. Assay used: immunoSEQ multiplex PCR; TCRdb lists only in-frame clones, some missing. The sample has more than 1,200,000 clones, less than 99% seen once. Specimen: naive CD4+ T cells sorted from blood. Subset given: CD45RA+ positively selected. The receptors originated from a man aged 25 to 40 in good health.

V gene TRBV9 combines with J gene TRBJ1-3; possible D gene TRBD1, 6 bases. In germline, CDR1 is SGDLS, CDR2 YYNGEE. The CDR3 loop spans 17 amino acids. V was trimmed by 0 bases and J by 0 bases, leaving 13 bases between them. The CDR3 is CASSVVGTPTSGNTIYF. CDR3 coding DNA: TGTGCCAGCAGCGTAGTGGGGACACCTACCTCTGGAAACACCATATATTTT.

The chain joins TRBV18 to TRBJ2-2; no clear D. V was clipped by 7 bases and J by 7 bases, with 7 bases between them. The CDR3 totals 11 residues. Looked up from germline, CDR1 is KGHSH and CDR2 is LQKENI. The CDR3 DNA follows: TGTGCCAGCTTCGAGGTCGGGGAGCTGTTTTTT. Translation gives CASFEVGELFF.

The gene calls are TRBV6-5 and TRBJ1-2; D gene uncertain. CDR1 and CDR2 (germline): MNHEY, SVGAGI. The CDR3 runs 13 residues. V was pared by 7 bases and J by 2 bases, with 11 bases between. The CDR3 DNA reads TGTGCCAGCAATTCAAGGGCCAACTATGGCTACACCTTC. Residues: CASNSRANYGYTF.

As for this clone: Other DNA sequences in the same sample also yield this CDR3. The genes are TRBV7-2 and TRBJ2-3; D is ambiguous. Germline assignment: CDR1 SGHTA and CDR2 FQGNSA. V shed 1 base and J shed 3 bases, with 5 bases lying between them. The CDR3 totals 13 residues. Written as DNA, the CDR3 is TGTGCCAGCAGCTTAGACTATACAGATACGCAGTATTTT. Its translation: CASSLDYTDTQYF.

The V gene is TRBV11-2, the J gene TRBJ2-6; D not resolved. V lost 5 bases and J 3 bases, leaving 11 bases between the germline ends. This CDR3 comprises 15 residues. From germline, CDR1 is SGHAT and CDR2 FQNNGV. In nucleotides, the CDR3 is TGTGCCAGCAGCACCCCACGCAGTGGGGCCAACGTCCTGACTTTC. Encoded protein: CASSTPRSGANVLTF.

This chain joins TRBV15 and TRBJ1-5, with TRBD1 as a possible D gene (5 bases). V was trimmed by 3 bases and J by 1 base, leaving 10 bases between them. The CDR3 extends over 15 amino acids. Germline V gene sequence: CDR1 LNHNV, CDR2 YYDKDF (reference sequence). CDR3: CATSRLQGSNQPQHF. The CDR3 DNA is TGTGCCACCAGCAGGCTCCAGGGCAGCAATCAGCCCCAGCATTTT.

This chain links TRBV7-8 with TRBJ2-1; 12 nucleotides match TRBD2. This CDR3 spans 17 amino acids. The V segment lost 5 bases and the J segment 10 bases; nucleotides outside the gene matches: 15. Germline lookup yields CDR1 SGHVS and CDR2 FQNEAQ. The CDR3 nucleotides are TGTGCCAGCAGCGTCTCTGGACTAGCGGGACACCAGGAGGAGCAGTTCTTC. This translates into CASSVSGLAGHQEEQFF.

The CDR3: CASSLTIGETQYF. CDR3 bases: TGTGCCAGCAGCTTAACTATTGGAGAGACCCAGTACTTC. The rearrangement joins TRBV7-6 to TRBJ2-5; no reliable D call. The V gene lost 2 bases and the J gene lost 4 bases, with 8 bases spanning the gap. The CDR3 loop spans 13 amino acids. Germline-derived CDR1 and CDR2 are SGHVS and FNYEAQ.

In its sample, this clone was seen once. V gene TRBV21-1 combines with J gene TRBJ2-7; the D call of TRBD1 is as the table states it, not checked on the DNA. TRBV21-1 has pseudogene status. CDR3 size: 12 residues. The CDR3 reads CASKQGLREQYF. The CDR3 coding sequence is TGTGCCAGCAAACAGGGCTTGAGGGAGCAGTACTTC.

Here the CDR3 reads CASNNGGAYGYTF. CDR3 nucleotides: TGTGCCAGCAACAATGGAGGGGCCTATGGCTACACCTTC. The chain recombines TRBV6-5 with TRBJ1-2, with D perhaps TRBD1 (5 bases). Germline loops: CDR1 MNHEY, CDR2 SVGAGI. The CDR3 covers 13 residues. V was cut by 7 bases and J by 4 bases, with 13 bases left in between.

This clone was seen just once. The chain recombines TRBV28 with TRBJ1-3; no definite D call. The V end lost 3 bases, the J end lost 2 bases, and 5 bases lay between the germline ends. In germline, CDR1 is MDHEN, CDR2 SYDVKM. The CDR3 is made up of 13 amino acids. CDR3 loop: CASSFSTGNTIYF. The CDR3, as DNA: TGTGCCAGCAGTTTTTCCACTGGAAACACCATATATTTT.

The rearrangement joins TRBV19 to TRBJ1-2; 9 bases are shared with TRBD1. Germline V gene lookup returns CDR1 LNHDA and CDR2 SQIVND (reference sequence). Germline trimming cut 2 bases from V and 6 bases from J; bases unmatched to any gene: 4. This CDR3 spans 14 amino acids. The CDR3 reads CASSITGGTDGYTF. CDR3 coding DNA: TGTGCCAGTAGTATAACAGGGGGCACAGATGGCTACACCTTC.

This chain joins TRBV7-9 and TRBJ2-3; D might be TRBD2 (6 bases). CDR1 and CDR2 from the germline V gene are SEHNR and FQNEAQ (reference sequence). V was trimmed by 10 bases and J by 1 base, leaving 21 bases between them. CDR3 length: 16 amino acids. The CDR3 coding sequence is TGTGCCACCGCGGCGGGGCGGGGCGCGGGCACAGATACGCAGTATTTT. This encodes CATAAGRGAGTDTQYF.

The chain carries TRBV15 and TRBJ2-4; D is unclear. Germline V gene lookup returns CDR1 LNHNV and CDR2 YYDKDF (reference sequence). V was clipped by 0 bases and J by 0 bases, with 9 bases between them. The CDR3 is 16 amino acids. This chain's CDR3 is CATSRDRALAKNIQYF. CDR3 bases: TGTGCCACCAGCAGAGATCGGGCACTAGCCAAAAACATTCAGTACTTC.

The rearrangement uses TRBV6-1 and TRBJ1-2; D is undetermined. This CDR3 has 14 amino acids. From germline, CDR1 is MNHNS and CDR2 SASEGT. V shed 7 bases and J shed 0 bases, with 12 bases lying between them. CDR3 DNA sequence: TGTGCCAGCACCGGATTTAGGGCTAACTATGGCTACACCTTC. Translation: CASTGFRANYGYTF.

The chain links TRBV5-4 to TRBJ1-1, with a weak D call TRBD1 (6 bases). CDR1 SGHNT and CDR2 YYREEE come from the germline V gene (reference sequence). The CDR3 sequence is 15 residues long. V dropped 1 base and J dropped 1 base, with 11 bases sitting between them. CDR3 region: CASSLPQGTNTEAFF. In DNA, the CDR3 is TGTGCCAGCAGCTTGCCCCAGGGGACGAACACTGAAGCTTTCTTT.

This clone was detected once. This chain links TRBV5-4 with TRBJ2-3; 8 bases map to TRBD1. Germline lookup yields CDR1 SGHNT and CDR2 YYREEE (reference sequence). V lost 5 bases, J lost 4 bases, and 0 bases stayed unmatched. This CDR3 spans 12 amino acids. The CDR3 region is CASRTGADTQYF. The CDR3, as DNA: TGTGCCAGCAGGACAGGGGCAGATACGCAGTATTTT.

The chain employs TRBV7-3 and TRBJ2-1; perhaps D is TRBD1 or TRBD2 (5 bases each). V lost 8 bases to trimming and J lost 8 bases, with 19 bases between them. CDR1 and CDR2 from the germline V gene are SGHTA and FQGTGA. The CDR3 has 14 amino acids. This chain's CDR3 is CASRRDAGMDEQFF. The CDR3 DNA reads as TGTGCCAGCCGCCGGGACGCGGGTATGGATGAGCAGTTCTTC.

The V gene is TRBV28, the J gene TRBJ1-1; D is undetermined. The CDR3 loop spans 14 amino acids. From germline, CDR1 is MDHEN and CDR2 SYDVKM. V was clipped by 3 bases and J by 4 bases, with 12 bases between them. CDR3 DNA: TGTGCCAGCAGTTTTGAGGGCCGGGGCACTGAAGCTTTCTTT. Protein sequence: CASSFEGRGTEAFF.

This chain uses TRBV29-1 with TRBJ1-1, with a possible D match to TRBD1 (5 bases). Germline assignment: CDR1 SQVTM and CDR2 ANQGSEA. The CDR3 runs to 13 residues. Trimming left V 7 bases short and J 2 bases short, with 14 bases between. The chain's CDR3 is CSALIGANTEAFF. As DNA, the CDR3 is TGCAGCGCACTGATAGGGGCTAACACTGAAGCTTTCTTT.

CDR3 DNA sequence: TGCGCCAGCAGCCAAGAAAAGGGGGCGCATTTCGGCTACGAGCAGTACTTC. The encoded protein is CASSQEKGAHFGYEQYF. The chain has TRBV4-1 and TRBJ2-7; TRBD1 matches 7 bases. Germline V lookup: CDR1 MGHRA, CDR2 YSYEKL. V lost 0 bases to trimming and J lost 3 bases; unmatched junction nucleotides: 11. CDR3 length equals 17 residues.